This T cell receptor beta chain was identified in a study of regulatory and conventional T cells in RAG deficiency. The CDR3 has 16 amino acids. In germline, CDR1 is SEHNR, CDR2 FQNEAQ (reference sequence). Unmatched junction bases numbered 14, after V lost 4 bases and J lost 8 bases. Assay: immunoSEQ multiplex PCR; the TCRdb copy retains only in-frame clones and omits some. The data contain about 8,500 clones, around 82% of them singletons. A further study also used this sample, focusing on regulatory T cells. In that study: Primers: 52 TRBV forward and 13 TRBJ reverse.

J is TRBJ2-4 and V is TRBV7-9, with 7 bases that match TRBD1. Sequences were obtained from CD8+ T cells sorted from blood. This receptor was identified in a human donor in good health. Written as DNA, the CDR3 is TGTGCCAGCAGCTCGGATAAGGGGACAGAAGGAGACATTCAGTACTTC. Residues: CASSSDKGTEGDIQYF.